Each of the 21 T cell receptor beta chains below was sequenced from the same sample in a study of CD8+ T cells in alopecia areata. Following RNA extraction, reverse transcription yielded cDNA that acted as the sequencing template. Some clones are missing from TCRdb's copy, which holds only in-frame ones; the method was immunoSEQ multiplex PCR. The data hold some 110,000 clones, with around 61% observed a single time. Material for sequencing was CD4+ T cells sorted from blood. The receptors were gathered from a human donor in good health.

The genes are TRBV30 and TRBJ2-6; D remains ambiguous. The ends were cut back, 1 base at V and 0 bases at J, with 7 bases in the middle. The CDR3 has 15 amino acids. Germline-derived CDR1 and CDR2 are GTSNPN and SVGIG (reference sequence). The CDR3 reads CAWSEGFSGANVLTF. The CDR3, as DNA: TGTGCCTGGAGTGAGGGTTTCTCTGGGGCCAACGTCCTGACTTTC. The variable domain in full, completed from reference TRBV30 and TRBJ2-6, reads SQTIHQWPATLVQPVGSPLSLECTVEGTSNPNLYWYRQAAGRGLQLLFYSVGIGQISSEVPQNLSASRPQDRQFILSSKKLLLSDSGFYLCAWSEGFSGANVLTFGAGSRLTVL.

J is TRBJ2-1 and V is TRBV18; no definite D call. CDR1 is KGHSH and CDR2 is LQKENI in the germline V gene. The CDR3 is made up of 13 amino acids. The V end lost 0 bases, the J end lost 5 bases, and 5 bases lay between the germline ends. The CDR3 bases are TGTGCCAGCTCACCACCGAAGAACAATGAGCAGTTCTTC. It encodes CASSPPKNNEQFF. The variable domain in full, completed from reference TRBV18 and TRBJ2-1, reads NAGVMQNPRHLVRRRGQEARLRCSPMKGHSHVYWYRQLPEEGLKFMVYLQKENIIDESGMPKERFSAEFPKEGPSILRIQQVVRGDSAAYFCASSPPKNNEQFFGPGTRLTVL.

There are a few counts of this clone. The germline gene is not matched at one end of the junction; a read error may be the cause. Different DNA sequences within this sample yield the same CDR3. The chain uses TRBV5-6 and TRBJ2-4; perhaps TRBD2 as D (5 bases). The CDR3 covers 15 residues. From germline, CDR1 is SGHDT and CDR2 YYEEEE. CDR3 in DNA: TGTGCCAGCAGTTTGGACGGACTCGCCAAAAACATTCAGTACTTC. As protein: CASSLDGLAKNIQYF.

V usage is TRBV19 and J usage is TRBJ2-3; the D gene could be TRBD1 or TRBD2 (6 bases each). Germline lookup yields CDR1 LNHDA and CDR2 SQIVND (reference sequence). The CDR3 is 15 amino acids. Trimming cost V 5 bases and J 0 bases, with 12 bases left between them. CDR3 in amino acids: CASSPGARSTDTQYF. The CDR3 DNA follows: TGTGCCAGTAGTCCGGGGGCCCGAAGCACAGATACGCAGTATTTT.

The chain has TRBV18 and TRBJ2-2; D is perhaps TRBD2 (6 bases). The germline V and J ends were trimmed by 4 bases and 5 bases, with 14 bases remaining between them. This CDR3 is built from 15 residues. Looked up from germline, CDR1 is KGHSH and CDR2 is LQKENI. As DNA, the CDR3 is TGTGCCAGCTCACAGGGGATCGGAGGGACCGGGGAGCTGTTTTTT. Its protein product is CASSQGIGGTGELFF.

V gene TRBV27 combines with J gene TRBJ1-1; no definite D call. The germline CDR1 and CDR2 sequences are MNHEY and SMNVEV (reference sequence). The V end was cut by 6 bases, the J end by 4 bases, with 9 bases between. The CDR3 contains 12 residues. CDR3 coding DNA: TGTGCCAGCAGCAGTCAGAGCACTGAAGCTTTCTTT. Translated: CASSSQSTEAFF.

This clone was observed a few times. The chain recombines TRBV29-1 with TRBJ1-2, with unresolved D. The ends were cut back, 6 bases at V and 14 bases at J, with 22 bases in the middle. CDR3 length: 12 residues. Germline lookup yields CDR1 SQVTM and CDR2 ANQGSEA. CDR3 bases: TGCAGCGTCGGAAACCTCGGGGAGAAATTAACCTTC. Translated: CSVGNLGEKLTF.

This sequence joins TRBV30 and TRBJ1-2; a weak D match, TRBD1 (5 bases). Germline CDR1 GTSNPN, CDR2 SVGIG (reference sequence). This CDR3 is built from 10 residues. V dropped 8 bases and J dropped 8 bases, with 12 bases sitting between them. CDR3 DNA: TGTGCCCTAAGGGGTGGCGGCTACACCTTC. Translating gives CALRGGGYTF. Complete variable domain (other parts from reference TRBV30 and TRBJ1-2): SQTIHQWPATLVQPVGSPLSLECTVEGTSNPNLYWYRQAAGRGLQLLFYSVGIGQISSEVPQNLSASRPQDRQFILSSKKLLLSDSGFYLCALRGGGYTFGSGTRLTVV.

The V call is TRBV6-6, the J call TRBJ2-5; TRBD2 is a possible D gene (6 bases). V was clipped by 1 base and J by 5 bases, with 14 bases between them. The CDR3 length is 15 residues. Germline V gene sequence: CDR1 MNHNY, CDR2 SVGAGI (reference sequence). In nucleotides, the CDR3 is TGTGCCAGCAGTTACTTATCGCGGGGCGGGGAGACCCAGTACTTC. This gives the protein CASSYLSRGGETQYF.

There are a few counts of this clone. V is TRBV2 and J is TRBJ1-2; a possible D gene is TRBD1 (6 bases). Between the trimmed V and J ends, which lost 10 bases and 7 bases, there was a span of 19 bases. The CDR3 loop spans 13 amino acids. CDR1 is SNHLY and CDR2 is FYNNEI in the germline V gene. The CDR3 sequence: CATAQGMSSGYTF. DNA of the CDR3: TGTGCCACAGCCCAGGGGATGAGTTCTGGCTACACCTTC.

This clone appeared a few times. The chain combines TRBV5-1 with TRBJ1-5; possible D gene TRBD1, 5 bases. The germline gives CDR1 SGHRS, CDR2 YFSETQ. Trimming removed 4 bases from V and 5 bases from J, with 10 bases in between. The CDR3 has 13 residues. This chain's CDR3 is CASSPGGDQPQHF. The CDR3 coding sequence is TGCGCCAGCAGCCCCGGGGGGGATCAGCCCCAGCATTTT.

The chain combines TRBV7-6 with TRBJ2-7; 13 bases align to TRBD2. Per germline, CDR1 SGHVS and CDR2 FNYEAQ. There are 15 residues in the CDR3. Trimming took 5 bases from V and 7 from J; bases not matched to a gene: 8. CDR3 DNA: TGTGCCAGCAGCGCTACTAGCGGGGGGGCGTATGAGCAGTACTTC. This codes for CASSATSGGAYEQYF. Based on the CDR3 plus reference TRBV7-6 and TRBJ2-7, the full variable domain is GAGVSQSPRYKVTKRGQDVALRCDPISGHVSLYWYRQALGQGPEFLTYFNYEAQQDKSGLPNDRFSAERPEGSISTLTIQRTEQRDSAMYRCASSATSGGAYEQYFGPGTRLTVT.

The CDR3 nucleotides read TGTGCCAGCAGCAGGCGGACAGGTCTTGAAGCTTTCTTT. As protein: CASSRRTGLEAFF. The chain couples TRBV5-6 to TRBJ1-1, with 7 bases matching TRBD1. V dropped 4 bases and J dropped 7; count of bases not matched to a gene: 7. This CDR3 is built from 13 residues. Germline V gene data show CDR1 as SGHDT and CDR2 as YYEEEE.

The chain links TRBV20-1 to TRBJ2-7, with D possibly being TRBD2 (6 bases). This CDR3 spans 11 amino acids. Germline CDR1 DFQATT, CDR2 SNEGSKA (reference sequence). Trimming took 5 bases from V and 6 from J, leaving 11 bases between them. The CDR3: CSAGAGFEQYF. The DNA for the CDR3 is TGCAGTGCTGGGGCGGGGTTCGAGCAGTACTTC.

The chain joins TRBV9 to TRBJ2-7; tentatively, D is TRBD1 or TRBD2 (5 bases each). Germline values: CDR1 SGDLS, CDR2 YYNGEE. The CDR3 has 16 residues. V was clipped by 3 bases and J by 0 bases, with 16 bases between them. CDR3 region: CASSDQSGTASYEQYF. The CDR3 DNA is TGTGCCAGCAGCGACCAGTCGGGGACGGCCTCCTACGAGCAGTACTTC.

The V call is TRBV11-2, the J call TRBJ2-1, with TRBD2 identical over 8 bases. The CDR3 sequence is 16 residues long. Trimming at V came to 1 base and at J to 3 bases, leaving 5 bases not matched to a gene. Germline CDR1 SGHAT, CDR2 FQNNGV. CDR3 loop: CASSLAGRGGYNEQFF. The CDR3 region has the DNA TGTGCCAGCAGCTTAGCAGGTCGGGGGGGCTACAATGAGCAGTTCTTC. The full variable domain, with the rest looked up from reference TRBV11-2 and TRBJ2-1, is EAGVAQSPRYKIIEKRQSVAFWCNPISGHATLYWYQQILGQGPKLLIQFQNNGVVDDSQLPKDRFSAERLKGVDSTLKIQPAKLEDSAVYLCASSLAGRGGYNEQFFGPGTRLTVL.

CDR3 sequence reads: CASSSTGGTEAFF. As DNA, the CDR3 is TGTGCCAGCTCATCGACAGGGGGCACTGAAGCTTTCTTT. The chain couples TRBV18 to TRBJ1-1; TRBD1 agrees at 9 bases. With V trimmed by 5 bases and J by 4 bases, 2 bases remained unmatched. CDR1 is KGHSH, CDR2 LQKENI, per germline. This CDR3 has 13 amino acids.

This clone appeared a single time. CDR3 coding DNA: TGTGCCAGCAGCTTCGAAGGGTCCTACGAGCAGTACTTC. Residues: CASSFEGSYEQYF. The chain employs TRBV7-9 and TRBJ2-5; D not resolved. The end of the DNA is better explained by TRBJ2-7, so the J call may be wrong. This CDR3 has 13 amino acids. Germline V gives CDR1 SEHNR, CDR2 FQNEAQ (reference sequence).

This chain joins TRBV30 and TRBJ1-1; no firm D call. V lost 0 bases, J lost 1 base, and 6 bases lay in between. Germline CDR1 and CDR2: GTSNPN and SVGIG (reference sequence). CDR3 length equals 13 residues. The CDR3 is CAWSVQGNTEAFF. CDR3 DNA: TGTGCCTGGAGTGTACAAGGGAACACTGAAGCTTTCTTT.

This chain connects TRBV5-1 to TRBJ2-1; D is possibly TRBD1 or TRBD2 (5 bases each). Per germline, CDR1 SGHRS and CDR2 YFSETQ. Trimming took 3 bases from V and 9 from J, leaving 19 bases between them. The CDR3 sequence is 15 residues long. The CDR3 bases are TGCGCCAGCAGCTACTCTTCGGGGCAAGGGACTGAGCAGTTCTTC. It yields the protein CASSYSSGQGTEQFF.

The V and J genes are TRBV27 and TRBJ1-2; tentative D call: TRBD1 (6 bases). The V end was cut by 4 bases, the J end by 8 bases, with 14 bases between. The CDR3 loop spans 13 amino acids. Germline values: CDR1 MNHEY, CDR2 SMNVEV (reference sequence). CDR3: CASSSDRVWGYTF. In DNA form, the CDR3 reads TGTGCCAGCAGTTCGGACAGAGTGTGGGGCTACACCTTC.